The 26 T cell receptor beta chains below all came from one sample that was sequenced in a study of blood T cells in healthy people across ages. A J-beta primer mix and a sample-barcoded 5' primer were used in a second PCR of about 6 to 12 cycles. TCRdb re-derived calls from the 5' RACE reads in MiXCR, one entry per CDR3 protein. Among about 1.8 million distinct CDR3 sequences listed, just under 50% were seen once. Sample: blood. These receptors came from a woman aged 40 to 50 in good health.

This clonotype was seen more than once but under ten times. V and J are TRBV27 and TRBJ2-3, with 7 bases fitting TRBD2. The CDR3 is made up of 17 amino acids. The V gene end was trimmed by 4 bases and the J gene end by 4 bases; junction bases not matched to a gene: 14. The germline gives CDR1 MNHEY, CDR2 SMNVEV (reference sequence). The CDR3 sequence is CASSSLGSERGSDTQYF. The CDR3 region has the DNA TGTGCCAGCAGTTCCCTAGGGAGTGAGCGGGGATCAGATACGCAGTATTTT.

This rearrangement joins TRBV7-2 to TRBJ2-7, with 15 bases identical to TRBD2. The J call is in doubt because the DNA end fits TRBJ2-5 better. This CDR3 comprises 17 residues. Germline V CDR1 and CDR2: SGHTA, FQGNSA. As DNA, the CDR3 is TGTGCCAGCAGCTTAGGGACTAGCGGGGGGGCCTGGGAGACCCAGTACTTC. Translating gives CASSLGTSGGAWETQYF.

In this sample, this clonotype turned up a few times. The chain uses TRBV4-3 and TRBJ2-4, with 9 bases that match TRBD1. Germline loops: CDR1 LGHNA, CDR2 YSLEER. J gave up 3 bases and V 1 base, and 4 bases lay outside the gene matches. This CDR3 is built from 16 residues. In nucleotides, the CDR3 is TGCGCCAGCAGCCAAGCCGGGACAGGGTACAAAAACATTCAGTACTTC. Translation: CASSQAGTGYKNIQYF.

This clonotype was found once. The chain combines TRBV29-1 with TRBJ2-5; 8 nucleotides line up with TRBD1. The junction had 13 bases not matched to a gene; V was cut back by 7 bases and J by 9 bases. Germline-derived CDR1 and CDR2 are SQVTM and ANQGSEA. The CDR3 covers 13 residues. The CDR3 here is CSAEDRAKRAQYF. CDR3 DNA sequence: TGCAGCGCTGAGGACAGGGCCAAGAGGGCCCAGTACTTC.

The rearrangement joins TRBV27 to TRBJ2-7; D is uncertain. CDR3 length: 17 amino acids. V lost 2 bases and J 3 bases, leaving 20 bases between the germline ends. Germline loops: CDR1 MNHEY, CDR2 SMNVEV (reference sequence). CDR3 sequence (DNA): TGTGCCAGCAGTTTAAGACAAGGGCCGATGAATTTCTACGAGCAGTACTTC. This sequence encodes CASSLRQGPMNFYEQYF.

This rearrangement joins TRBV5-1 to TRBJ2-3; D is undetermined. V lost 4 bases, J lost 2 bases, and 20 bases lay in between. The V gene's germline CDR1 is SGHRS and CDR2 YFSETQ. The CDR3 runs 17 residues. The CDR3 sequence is CASSLGLTTLPTDTQYF. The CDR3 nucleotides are TGCGCCAGCAGCCTGGGCCTCACAACCCTTCCCACAGATACGCAGTATTTT.

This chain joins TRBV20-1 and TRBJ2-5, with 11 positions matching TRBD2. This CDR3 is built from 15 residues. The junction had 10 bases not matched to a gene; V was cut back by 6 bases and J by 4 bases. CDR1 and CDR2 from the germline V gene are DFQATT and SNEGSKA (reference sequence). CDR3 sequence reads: CSAKLAGEVRETQYF. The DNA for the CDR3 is TGCAGTGCAAAACTAGCGGGGGAGGTCCGAGAGACCCAGTACTTC.

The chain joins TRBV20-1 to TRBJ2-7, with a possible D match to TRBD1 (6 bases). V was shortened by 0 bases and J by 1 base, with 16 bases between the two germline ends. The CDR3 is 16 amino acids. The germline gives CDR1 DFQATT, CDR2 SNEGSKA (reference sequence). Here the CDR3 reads CSARDPQLRGSYEQYF. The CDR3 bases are TGCAGTGCTAGAGATCCCCAATTGAGGGGGTCCTACGAGCAGTACTTC.

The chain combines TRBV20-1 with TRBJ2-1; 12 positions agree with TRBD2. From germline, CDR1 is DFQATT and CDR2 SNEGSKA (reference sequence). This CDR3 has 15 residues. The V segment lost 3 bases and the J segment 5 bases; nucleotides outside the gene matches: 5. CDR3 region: CSASLRLAGDNEQFF. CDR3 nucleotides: TGCAGTGCTAGTCTAAGACTAGCGGGGGACAATGAGCAGTTCTTC.

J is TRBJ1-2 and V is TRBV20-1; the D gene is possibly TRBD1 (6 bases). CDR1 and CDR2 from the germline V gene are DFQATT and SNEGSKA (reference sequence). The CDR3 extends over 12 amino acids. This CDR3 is CRLAAQGHGYTF. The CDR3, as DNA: TGCAGGCTTGCCGCCCAGGGGCATGGCTACACCTTC.

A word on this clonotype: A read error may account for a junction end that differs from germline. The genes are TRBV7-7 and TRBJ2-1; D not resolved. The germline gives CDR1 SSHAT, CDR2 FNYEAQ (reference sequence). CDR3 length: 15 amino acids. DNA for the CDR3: TGTGCTAGCAGCTTAAGGGTAGATGGATCCGGTGAGCGGTTCTTC. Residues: CASSLRVDGSGERFF.

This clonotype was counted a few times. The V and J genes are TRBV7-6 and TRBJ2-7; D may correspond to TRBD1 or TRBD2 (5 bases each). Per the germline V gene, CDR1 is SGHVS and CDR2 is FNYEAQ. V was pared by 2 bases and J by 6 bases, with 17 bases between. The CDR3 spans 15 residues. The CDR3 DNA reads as TGTGCCAGCAGCTTACTGGAACGAGAAGGGACCGAGCAGTACTTC. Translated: CASSLLEREGTEQYF.

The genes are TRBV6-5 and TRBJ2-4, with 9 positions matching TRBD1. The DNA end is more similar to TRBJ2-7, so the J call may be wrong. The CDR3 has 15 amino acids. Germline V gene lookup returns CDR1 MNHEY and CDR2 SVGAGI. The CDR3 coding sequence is TGTGCCAGCAGGACCGGGACAGGGTCTATCCACGAGCAGTACTTC. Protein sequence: CASRTGTGSIHEQYF.

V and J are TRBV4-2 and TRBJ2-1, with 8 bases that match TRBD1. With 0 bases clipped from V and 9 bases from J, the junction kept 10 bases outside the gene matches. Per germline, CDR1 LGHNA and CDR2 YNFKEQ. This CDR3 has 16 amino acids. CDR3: CASSQDGGQGASEQFF. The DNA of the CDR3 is TGTGCCAGCAGCCAAGATGGGGGTCAGGGGGCTTCTGAGCAGTTCTTC.

CDR3 in DNA: TGTGCCAGCAGTTACGGGGCGAGGGGACCAAGGAGCTCCTACGAGCAGTACTTC. This translates into CASSYGARGPRSSYEQYF. The V call is TRBV6-5, the J call TRBJ2-7, with D possibly called TRBD1 or TRBD2 (5 bases each). The CDR3 is 18 amino acids. Looked up from germline, CDR1 is MNHEY and CDR2 is SVGAGI. V lost 2 bases, J lost 0 bases, and 20 bases lay in between.

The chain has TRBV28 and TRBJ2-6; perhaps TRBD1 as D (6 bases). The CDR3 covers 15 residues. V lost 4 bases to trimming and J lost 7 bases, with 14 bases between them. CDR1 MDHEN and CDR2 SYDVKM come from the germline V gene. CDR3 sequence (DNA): TGTGCCAGCAGTTCCTTACAGGGTTCAGCCAACGTCCTGACTTTC. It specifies CASSSLQGSANVLTF.

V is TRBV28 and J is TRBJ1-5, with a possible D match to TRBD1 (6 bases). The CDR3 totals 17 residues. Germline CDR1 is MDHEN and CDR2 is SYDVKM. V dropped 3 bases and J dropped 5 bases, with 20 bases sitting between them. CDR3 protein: CASSFGRGPSVHQPQHF. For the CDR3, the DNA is TGTGCCAGCAGTTTCGGCAGGGGTCCCTCGGTGCATCAGCCCCAGCATTTT.

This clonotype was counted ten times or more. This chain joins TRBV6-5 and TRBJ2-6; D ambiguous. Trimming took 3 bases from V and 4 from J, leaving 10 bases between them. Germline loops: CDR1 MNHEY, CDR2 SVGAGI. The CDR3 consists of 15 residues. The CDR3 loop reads CASSYVGSGANVLTF. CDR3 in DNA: TGTGCCAGCAGTTATGTGGGCTCCGGGGCCAACGTCCTGACTTTC.

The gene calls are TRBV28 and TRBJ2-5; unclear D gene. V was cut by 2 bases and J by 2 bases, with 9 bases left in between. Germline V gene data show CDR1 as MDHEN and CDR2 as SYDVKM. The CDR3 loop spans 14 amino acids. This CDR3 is CASSLRPIQETQYF. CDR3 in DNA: TGTGCCAGCAGTTTACGTCCAATTCAAGAGACCCAGTACTTC.

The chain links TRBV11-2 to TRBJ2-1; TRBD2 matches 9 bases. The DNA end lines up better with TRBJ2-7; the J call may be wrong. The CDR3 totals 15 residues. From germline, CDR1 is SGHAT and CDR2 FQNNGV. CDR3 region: CASSLRLAGLNEQYF. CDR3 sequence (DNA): TGTGCCAGCAGCTTGCGTCTAGCGGGACTCAATGAGCAGTACTTC.

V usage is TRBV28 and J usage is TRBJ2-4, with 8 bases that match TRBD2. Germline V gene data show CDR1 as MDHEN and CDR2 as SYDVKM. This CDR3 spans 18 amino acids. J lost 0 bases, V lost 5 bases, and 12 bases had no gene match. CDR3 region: CASSPGTRPPLAKNIQYF. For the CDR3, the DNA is TGTGCCAGCAGTCCCGGGACTAGGCCCCCACTAGCCAAAAACATTCAGTACTTC.

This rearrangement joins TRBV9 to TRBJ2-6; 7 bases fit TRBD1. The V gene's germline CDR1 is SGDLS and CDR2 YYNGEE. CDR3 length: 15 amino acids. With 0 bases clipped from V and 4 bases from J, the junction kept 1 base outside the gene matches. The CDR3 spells CASSVEGQGANVLTF. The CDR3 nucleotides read TGTGCCAGCAGCGTAGAGGGACAGGGGGCCAACGTCCTGACTTTC.

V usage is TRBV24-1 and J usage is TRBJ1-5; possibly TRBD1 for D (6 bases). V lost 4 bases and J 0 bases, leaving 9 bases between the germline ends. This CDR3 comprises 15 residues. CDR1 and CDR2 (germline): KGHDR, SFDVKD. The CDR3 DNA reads TGTGCCACCAGTGAAGGACAGTATAGCAATCAGCCCCAGCATTTT. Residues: CATSEGQYSNQPQHF.

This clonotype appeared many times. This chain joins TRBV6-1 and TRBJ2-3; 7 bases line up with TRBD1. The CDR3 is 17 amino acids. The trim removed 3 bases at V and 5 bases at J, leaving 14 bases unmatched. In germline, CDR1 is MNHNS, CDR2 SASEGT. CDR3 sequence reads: CASSDPRGNRGVDTQYF. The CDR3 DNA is TGTGCCAGCAGTGATCCCAGGGGGAACAGGGGAGTAGATACGCAGTATTTT.

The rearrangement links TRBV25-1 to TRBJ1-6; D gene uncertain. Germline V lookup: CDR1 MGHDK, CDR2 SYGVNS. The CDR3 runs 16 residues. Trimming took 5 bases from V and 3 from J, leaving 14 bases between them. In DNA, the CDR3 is TGTGCCAGCAGTCTAAATACCGGATACTATAATTCACCCCTCCACTTT. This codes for CASSLNTGYYNSPLHF. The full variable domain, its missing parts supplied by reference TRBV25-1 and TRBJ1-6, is EADIYQTPRYLVIGTGKKITLECSQTMGHDKMYWYQQDPGMELHLIHYSYGVNSTEKGDLSSESTVSRIRTEHFPLTLESARPSHTSQYLCASSLNTGYYNSPLHFGNGTRLTVT.

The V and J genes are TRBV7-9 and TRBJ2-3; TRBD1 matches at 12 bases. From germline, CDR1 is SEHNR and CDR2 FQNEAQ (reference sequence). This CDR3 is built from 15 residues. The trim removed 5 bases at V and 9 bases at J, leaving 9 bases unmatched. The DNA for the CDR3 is TGTGCCAGCAGCCCGCCGGGACAGGGGGCTGGCACGCAGTATTTT. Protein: CASSPPGQGAGTQYF.